Following are 29 T cell receptor beta chains from one sample sequenced in a study of spatial heterogeneity in lung cancer. One entry per CDR3 protein, called by TCRdb with MiXCR from the 5' RACE reads. The repertoire holds roughly 20,000 distinct CDR3 sequences, with around 4.3% as singletons. The sample's time point: sample taken at primary tumor resection. This sample comprised PBMCs, obtained at surgery. All receptors come from a male donor with early-stage non-small cell lung cancer.

This clonotype was observed at least ten times. V usage is TRBV6-5 and J usage is TRBJ2-3; 7 bases match TRBD1. V trimming: 6 bases; J trimming: 2 bases; junction bases outside the gene matches: 5. The CDR3 sequence is 14 residues long. The V gene's germline CDR1 is MNHEY and CDR2 SVGAGI. This CDR3 reads CASRKQGFTDTQYF. For the CDR3, the DNA is TGTGCCAGCAGAAAACAGGGGTTCACAGATACGCAGTATTTT.

This clonotype was counted ten times or more. The chain couples TRBV28 to TRBJ1-1; D uncertain. Germline CDR1 reads MDHEN; CDR2 reads SYDVKM. This CDR3 contains 15 residues. Trimming removed 2 bases from V and 0 bases from J, with 10 bases in between. Written as DNA, the CDR3 is TGTGCCAGCAGTTTACTCACAGTTATGAACACTGAAGCTTTCTTT. It yields the protein CASSLLTVMNTEAFF.

This clonotype ranks as medium-sized. This chain connects TRBV5-1 to TRBJ2-7; D is undetermined. The germline V and J ends were trimmed by 0 bases and 6 bases, with 7 bases remaining between them. The CDR3 length is 12 residues. Germline V gene sequence: CDR1 SGHRS, CDR2 YFSETQ. The CDR3 region is CASSLAFGEQYF. CDR3 in DNA: TGCGCCAGCAGCTTGGCTTTTGGCGAGCAGTACTTC.

In this sample, this clonotype turned up many times. This rearrangement joins TRBV3-1 to TRBJ1-4; tentative D call: TRBD1 (6 bases). This CDR3 contains 15 residues. Trimming left V 2 bases short and J 8 bases short, with 15 bases between. Germline-derived CDR1 and CDR2 are LGHDT and YNNKEL (reference sequence). CDR3 loop: CASSQQGGSWEKLFF. CDR3 bases: TGTGCCAGCAGCCAACAAGGGGGAAGCTGGGAAAAACTGTTTTTT.

This clonotype is medium-sized. The chain recombines TRBV28 with TRBJ2-7; 9 nucleotides line up with TRBD1. Trimming at V came to 8 bases and at J to 5 bases, leaving 10 bases not matched to a gene. The germline V gene encodes CDR1 MDHEN and CDR2 SYDVKM. This CDR3 contains 14 residues. The CDR3 DNA follows: TGTGCCAGCCTAGGGACAGGGCCCTTTCACGAGCAGTACTTC. As protein: CASLGTGPFHEQYF.

The table lists this clonotype with many counts. The CDR3 DNA sequence: TGCAGTGCTAAAGTCACAGGGGGCAATGGCTACACCTTC. Translating it yields CSAKVTGGNGYTF. The J gene is TRBJ1-2, the V gene TRBV20-1; TRBD1 matches at 9 bases. CDR3 length: 13 residues. The germline V gene has CDR1 DFQATT and CDR2 SNEGSKA (reference sequence). The trim removed 4 bases at V and 6 bases at J, leaving 6 bases unmatched.

This clonotype occurred many times. The V gene is TRBV7-2, the J gene TRBJ1-1; 7 bases match TRBD1. This CDR3 comprises 13 residues. After removal of 3 bases from V and 10 bases from J, the junction contained 8 bases not matched to a gene. The germline V gene encodes CDR1 SGHTA and CDR2 FQGNSA. The CDR3 loop reads CASSLTGPTGAFF. The DNA for the CDR3 is TGTGCCAGCAGCTTGACAGGGCCCACGGGAGCTTTCTTT.

The sample holds many counts of this clonotype. In nucleotides, the CDR3 is TGCGCCAGCAGCTTATTGGGGCCCAGGGCCTCGTCTGGGGCCAACGTCCTGACTTTC. It is translated as CASSLLGPRASSGANVLTF. The gene calls are TRBV5-1 and TRBJ2-6; D is possibly TRBD1 (5 bases). Germline CDR1 SGHRS, CDR2 YFSETQ. CDR3 size: 19 residues. V was pared by 2 bases and J by 1 base, with 19 bases between.

In this sample, this clonotype turned up many times. The chain couples TRBV5-1 to TRBJ1-2; TRBD1 aligns across 8 bases. The length of the CDR3 is 14 residues. Trimming cost V 4 bases and J 4 bases; bases outside gene matches: 6. The V gene's germline CDR1 is SGHRS and CDR2 YFSETQ. The CDR3, as DNA: TGCGCCAGCAGCACCCGGACAGGGTCCTATGGCTACACCTTC. Its protein is CASSTRTGSYGYTF.

This clonotype was counted between two and nine times. The rearrangement joins TRBV3-1 to TRBJ2-7; D is ambiguous. The CDR3 spans 15 residues. V was cut by 0 bases and J by 3 bases, with 12 bases left in between. Germline V gene lookup returns CDR1 LGHDT and CDR2 YNNKEL (reference sequence). The CDR3 is CASSQDEVGFYEQYF. The CDR3 DNA is TGTGCCAGCAGCCAAGACGAAGTAGGATTCTACGAGCAGTACTTC.

The table lists this clonotype with many counts. The chain uses TRBV19 and TRBJ2-5; perhaps D is TRBD1 or TRBD2 (7 bases each). The V and J ends lost 4 bases and 6 bases respectively, with 18 bases between them. From germline, CDR1 is LNHDA and CDR2 SQIVND (reference sequence). The CDR3 runs to 15 residues. The CDR3 loop reads CASSTRQGGEKTQYF. As DNA, the CDR3 is TGTGCCAGTAGTACCCGACAGGGAGGGGAAAAGACCCAGTACTTC.

This rearrangement joins TRBV14 to TRBJ2-7, with no clear D. Germline CDR1 SGHDN, CDR2 FVKESK. Trimming took off 1 base at V and 5 bases at J, with 6 bases between the two ends. The CDR3 sequence is 12 residues long. CDR3 bases: TGTGCCAGCAGCCAAGGTGGAAACGAGCAGTACTTC. Translated, it gives CASSQGGNEQYF. The full variable domain, in which reference TRBV14 and TRBJ2-7 provide the parts outside the CDR3, is EAGVTQFPSHSVIEKGQTVTLRCDPISGHDNLYWYRRVMGKEIKFLLHFVKESKQDESGMPNNRFLAERTGGTYSTLKVQPAELEDSGVYFCASSQGGNEQYFGPGTRLTVT.

This chain connects TRBV20-1 to TRBJ1-1; TRBD1 is a possible D gene (6 bases). V was cut by 6 bases and J by 2 bases, with 16 bases left in between. CDR1 and CDR2 from the germline V gene are DFQATT and SNEGSKA (reference sequence). The CDR3 runs 14 residues. The CDR3, as DNA: TGCAGTGCAAACCGACAGGTTGGCAACACTGAAGCTTTCTTT. Protein: CSANRQVGNTEAFF.

The rearrangement links TRBV5-1 to TRBJ1-2, with TRBD1 identical over 7 bases. The CDR3 length is 15 residues. Per the germline V gene, CDR1 is SGHRS and CDR2 is YFSETQ. Unmatched junction bases numbered 11, after V lost 4 bases and J lost 5 bases. As DNA, the CDR3 is TGCGCCAGCAGCCCCCAGGGGGGGGCAGGGTATGGCTACACCTTC. Translated, it gives CASSPQGGAGYGYTF.

This clonotype was seen at least ten times. The chain employs TRBV30 and TRBJ1-5; maybe TRBD1 (6 bases). The CDR3 has 17 residues. The V end lost 2 bases, the J end lost 0 bases, and 17 bases lay between the germline ends. The germline CDR1 and CDR2 sequences are GTSNPN and SVGIG (reference sequence). For the CDR3, the DNA is TGTGCCTGGAGTCCCCCGGGGGGGCTCAATAGCAATCAGCCCCAGCATTTT. Translating it yields CAWSPPGGLNSNQPQHF.

This clonotype was detected ten times or more. The chain employs TRBV11-1 and TRBJ2-7; D perhaps matches TRBD2 (7 bases). The CDR3 consists of 14 residues. Per germline, CDR1 SGHAT and CDR2 FQDESV (reference sequence). V lost 3 bases and J lost 5, with 14 bases in between. The CDR3 coding sequence is TGTGCCAGCAGCTTCGGGGGGCCGGAGAACGAGCAGTACTTC. Residues: CASSFGGPENEQYF.

The rearrangement links TRBV7-6 to TRBJ2-2; the match to TRBD1 covers 11 bases. The CDR3 loop spans 16 amino acids. Looked up from germline, CDR1 is SGHVS and CDR2 is FNYEAQ. With 6 bases clipped from V and 5 bases from J, the junction kept 8 bases outside the gene matches. CDR3 sequence (DNA): TGTGCCAGCAGTCGTGGACAGGGGGCGCAGACCGGGGAGCTGTTTTTT. It encodes CASSRGQGAQTGELFF.

This clonotype was seen repeatedly, ten times or more. CDR3 nucleotide sequence: TGTGCCAGCAGCCAACTCCCGCTTAGTAGCGAGCAGTACTTC. This translates into CASSQLPLSSEQYF. The chain employs TRBV3-1 and TRBJ2-7; no definite D call. Deletions cut 2 bases from V and 6 bases from J, with 14 bases between. The germline CDR1 and CDR2 sequences are LGHDT and YNNKEL (reference sequence). The CDR3 sequence is 14 residues long.

This clonotype was recorded many times. The chain has TRBV5-6 and TRBJ2-3, with 10 bases lining up with TRBD1. Germline loops: CDR1 SGHDT, CDR2 YYEEEE. This CDR3 has 15 residues. V trimming: 4 bases; J trimming: 3 bases; junction bases outside the gene matches: 5. This chain's CDR3 is CASSAGTGDTDTQYF. CDR3 DNA: TGTGCCAGCAGCGCTGGGACAGGGGATACAGATACGCAGTATTTT.

This clonotype is categorized as medium-sized (0.01 to 0.1%). This chain links TRBV9 with TRBJ2-4; TRBD2 aligns across 8 bases. The CDR3 sequence is 16 residues long. With V trimmed by 4 bases and J by 1 base, 7 bases remained unmatched. Per germline, CDR1 SGDLS and CDR2 YYNGEE. CDR3 region: CASSPPGGGAKNIQYF. The CDR3 DNA is TGTGCCAGCAGCCCCCCTGGCGGGGGGGCCAAAAACATTCAGTACTTC.

In this sample, this clonotype is medium-sized. The chain is built from TRBV10-2 and TRBJ2-3; weak D call: TRBD1 (5 bases). Looked up from germline, CDR1 is WSHSY and CDR2 is SAAADI. V dropped 4 bases and J dropped 5 bases, with 10 bases sitting between them. The CDR3 totals 13 residues. DNA for the CDR3: TGCGCCAGCAGTGGAAGGGGCGGAGATACGCAGTATTTT. Its protein is CASSGRGGDTQYF.

This clonotype was counted only a few times. In DNA, the CDR3 is TGTGCCATCAGAGGGGATGGTAGGCATGAGCAGTTCTTC. It is translated as CAIRGDGRHEQFF. The chain uses TRBV10-3 and TRBJ2-1; possibly TRBD1 for D (5 bases). V was shortened by 6 bases and J by 8 bases, with 14 bases between the two germline ends. This CDR3 has 13 residues. Germline-derived CDR1 and CDR2 are ENHRY and SYGVKD.

The sample holds many counts of this clonotype. The J gene is TRBJ2-7, the V gene TRBV20-1; D may correspond to TRBD1 or TRBD2 (5 bases each). The CDR3 is 15 residues long. With 0 bases removed from V and 3 bases from J, the gap between germline ends came to 15 bases. Germline values: CDR1 DFQATT, CDR2 SNEGSKA (reference sequence). The CDR3 is CSARDVVGTFYEQYF. CDR3 sequence (DNA): TGCAGTGCTAGAGATGTGGTAGGGACCTTCTACGAGCAGTACTTC.

This clonotype rates as medium-sized. V and J are TRBV7-8 and TRBJ2-2; tentative D call: TRBD1 (5 bases). V shed 5 bases and J shed 5 bases, with 12 bases lying between them. The CDR3 is 14 residues long. Germline V gives CDR1 SGHVS, CDR2 FQNEAQ. The CDR3 DNA reads as TGTGCCAGCAGCGGGCAGGGCTTGACCGGGGAGCTGTTTTTT. It yields the protein CASSGQGLTGELFF.

There are a few counts of this clonotype. The CDR3 nucleotides read TGCAGTGCTAGAGACACAGGGGGCTATGGCTACACCTTC. This sequence encodes CSARDTGGYGYTF. This chain links TRBV20-1 with TRBJ1-2, with 8 bases aligning to TRBD1. V was pared by 0 bases and J by 4 bases, with 1 base of the junction left unmatched. The CDR3 runs 13 residues. Germline assignment: CDR1 DFQATT and CDR2 SNEGSKA (reference sequence).

The chain has TRBV18 and TRBJ2-1; TRBD2 is a possible D gene (6 bases). Trimming shortened V by 6 bases and J by 10 bases, and 13 bases separated the two germline ends. CDR1 and CDR2 from the germline V gene are KGHSH and LQKENI. This CDR3 has 12 residues. CDR3 sequence: CASSRSGGEQFF. In nucleotides, the CDR3 is TGTGCCAGCTCGCGAAGCGGAGGGGAGCAGTTCTTC.

There are many counts of this clonotype. The chain combines TRBV12-3 or TRBV12-4 with TRBJ1-2, with a tentative D call TRBD1 (5 bases). Trimming shortened V by 5 bases and J by 1 base, and 26 bases separated the two germline ends. This CDR3 contains 19 residues. In DNA form, the CDR3 reads TGTGCCAGCAGTCTTCCCCCCGTCAGGGTTAGGGTTAGTAACTATGGCTACACCTTC. It translates to CASSLPPVRVRVSNYGYTF.

This clonotype was observed at least ten times. CDR3 loop: CASSIGPGAEQYF. DNA for the CDR3: TGTGCCAGTAGTATCGGGCCAGGCGCCGAGCAGTACTTC. V gene TRBV19 combines with J gene TRBJ2-7, with D uncertain. The CDR3 extends over 13 amino acids. From germline, CDR1 is LNHDA and CDR2 SQIVND (reference sequence). The V end was cut by 3 bases, the J end by 6 bases, with 12 bases between. Drawing the rest from reference TRBV19 and TRBJ2-7, the complete variable domain is DGGITQSPKYLFRKEGQNVTLSCEQNLNHDAMYWYRQDPGQGLRLIYYSQIVNDFQKGDIAEGYSVSREKKESFPLTVTSAQKNPTAFYLCASSIGPGAEQYFGPGTRLTVT.

The sample holds many counts of this clonotype. The chain carries TRBV7-2 and TRBJ2-3, with 8 bases fitting TRBD2. The CDR3 has 16 amino acids. Germline V CDR1 and CDR2: SGHTA, FQGNSA. V lost 2 bases to trimming and J lost 7 bases; unmatched junction nucleotides: 11. CDR3 nucleotides: TGTGCCAGCAGCTTAAGTATCAGCGGGAGAAGGAATACGCAGTATTTT. This encodes CASSLSISGRRNTQYF.